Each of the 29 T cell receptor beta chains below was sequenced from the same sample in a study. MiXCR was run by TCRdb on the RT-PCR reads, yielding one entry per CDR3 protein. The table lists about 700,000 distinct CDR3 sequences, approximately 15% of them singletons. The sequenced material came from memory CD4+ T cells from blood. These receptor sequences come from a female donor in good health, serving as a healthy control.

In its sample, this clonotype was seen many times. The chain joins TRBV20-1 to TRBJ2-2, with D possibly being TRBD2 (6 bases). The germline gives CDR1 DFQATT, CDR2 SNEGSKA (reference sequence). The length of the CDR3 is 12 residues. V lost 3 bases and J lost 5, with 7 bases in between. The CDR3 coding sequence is TGCAGTGCTAGTGGGGGGACCGGGGAGCTGTTTTTT. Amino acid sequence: CSASGGTGELFF.

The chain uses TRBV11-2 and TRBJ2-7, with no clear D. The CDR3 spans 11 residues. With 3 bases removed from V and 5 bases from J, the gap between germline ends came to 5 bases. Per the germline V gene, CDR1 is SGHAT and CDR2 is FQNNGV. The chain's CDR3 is CASSFIHEQYF. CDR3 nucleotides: TGTGCCAGCAGCTTTATCCACGAGCAGTACTTC.

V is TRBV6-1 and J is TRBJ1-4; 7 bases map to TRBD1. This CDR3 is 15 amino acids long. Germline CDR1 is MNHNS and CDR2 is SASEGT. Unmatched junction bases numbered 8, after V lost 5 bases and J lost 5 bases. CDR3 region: CASSKQGPLNEKLFF. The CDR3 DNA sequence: TGTGCCAGCAGTAAACAGGGGCCACTAAATGAAAAACTGTTTTTT.

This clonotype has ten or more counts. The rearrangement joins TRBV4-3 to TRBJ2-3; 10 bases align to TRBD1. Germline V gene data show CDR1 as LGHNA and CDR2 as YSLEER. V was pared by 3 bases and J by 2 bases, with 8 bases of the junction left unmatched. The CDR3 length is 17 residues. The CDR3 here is CASSQEPTGGNTDTQYF. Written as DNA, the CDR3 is TGCGCCAGCAGCCAGGAACCGACAGGGGGCAACACAGATACGCAGTATTTT.

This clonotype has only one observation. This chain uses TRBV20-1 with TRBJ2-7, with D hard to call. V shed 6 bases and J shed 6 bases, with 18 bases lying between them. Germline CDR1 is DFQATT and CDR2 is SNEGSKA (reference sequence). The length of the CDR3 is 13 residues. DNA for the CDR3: TGCAGTGCCCCGACTCTACTCGCCGGCGAGCAGTACTTC. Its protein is CSAPTLLAGEQYF.

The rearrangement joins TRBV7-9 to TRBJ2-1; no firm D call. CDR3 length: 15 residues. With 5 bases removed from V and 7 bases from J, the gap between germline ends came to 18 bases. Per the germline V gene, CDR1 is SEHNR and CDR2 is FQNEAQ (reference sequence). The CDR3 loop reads CASSPQAGGLNEQFF. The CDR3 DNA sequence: TGTGCCAGCAGCCCCCAGGCCGGTGGGCTTAATGAGCAGTTCTTC. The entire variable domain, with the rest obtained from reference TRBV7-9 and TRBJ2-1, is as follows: DTGVSQNPRHKITKRGQNVTFRCDPISEHNRLYWYRQTLGQGPEFLTYFQNEAQLEKSRLLSDRFSAERPKGSFSTLEIQRTEQGDSAMYLCASSPQAGGLNEQFFGPGTRLTVL.

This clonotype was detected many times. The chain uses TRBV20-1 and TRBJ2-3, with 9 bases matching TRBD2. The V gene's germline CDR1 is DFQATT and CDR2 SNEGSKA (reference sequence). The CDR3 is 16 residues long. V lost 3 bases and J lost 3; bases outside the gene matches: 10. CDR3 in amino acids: CSARVPSGVGTDTQYF. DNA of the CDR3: TGCAGTGCTAGGGTTCCTAGCGGGGTTGGAACAGATACGCAGTATTTT.

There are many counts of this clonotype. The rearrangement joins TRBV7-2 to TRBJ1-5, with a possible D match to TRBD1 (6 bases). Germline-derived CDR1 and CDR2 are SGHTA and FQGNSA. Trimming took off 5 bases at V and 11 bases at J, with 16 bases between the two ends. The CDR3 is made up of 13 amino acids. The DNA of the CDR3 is TGTGCCAGCAGCCCCCGACAGGAGGGAGCCCAGCATTTT. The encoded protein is CASSPRQEGAQHF.

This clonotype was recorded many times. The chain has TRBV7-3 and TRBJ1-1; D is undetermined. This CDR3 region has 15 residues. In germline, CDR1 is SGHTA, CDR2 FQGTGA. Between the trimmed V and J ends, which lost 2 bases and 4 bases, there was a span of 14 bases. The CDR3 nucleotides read TGTGCCAGCAGCTTAGGAGGATTTGAAAGCACTGAAGCTTTCTTT. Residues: CASSLGGFESTEAFF.

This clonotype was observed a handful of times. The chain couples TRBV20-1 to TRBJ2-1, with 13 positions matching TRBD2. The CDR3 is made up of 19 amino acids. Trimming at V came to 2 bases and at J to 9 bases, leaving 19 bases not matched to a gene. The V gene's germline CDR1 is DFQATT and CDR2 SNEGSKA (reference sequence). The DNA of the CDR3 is TGCAGTGCTAGAAACCGGGACAGGAGCCTACTAGCGGGAGGGGGTGAGCAGTTCTTC. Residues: CSARNRDRSLLAGGGEQFF.

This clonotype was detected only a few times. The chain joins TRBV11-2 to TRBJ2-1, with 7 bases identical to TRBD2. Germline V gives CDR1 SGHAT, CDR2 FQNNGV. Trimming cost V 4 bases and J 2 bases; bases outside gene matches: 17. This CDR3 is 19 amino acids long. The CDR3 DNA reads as TGTGCCAGCAGCTCTCCCACAAGCGGGAATTCTTTAACCTACAATGAGCAGTTCTTC. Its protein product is CASSSPTSGNSLTYNEQFF.

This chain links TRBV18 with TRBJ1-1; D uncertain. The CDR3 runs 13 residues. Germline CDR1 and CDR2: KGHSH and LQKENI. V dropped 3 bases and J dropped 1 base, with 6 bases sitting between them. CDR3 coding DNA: TGTGCCAGCTCACCCGTCAGGAACACTGAAGCTTTCTTT. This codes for CASSPVRNTEAFF.

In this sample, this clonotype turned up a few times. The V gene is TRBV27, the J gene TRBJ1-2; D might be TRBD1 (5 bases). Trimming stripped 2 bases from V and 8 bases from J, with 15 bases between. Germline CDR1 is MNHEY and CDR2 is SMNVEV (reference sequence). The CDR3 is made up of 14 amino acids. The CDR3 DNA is TGTGCCAGCAGTTTACGAGCCGGGGGATTCGGCTACACCTTC. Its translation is CASSLRAGGFGYTF.

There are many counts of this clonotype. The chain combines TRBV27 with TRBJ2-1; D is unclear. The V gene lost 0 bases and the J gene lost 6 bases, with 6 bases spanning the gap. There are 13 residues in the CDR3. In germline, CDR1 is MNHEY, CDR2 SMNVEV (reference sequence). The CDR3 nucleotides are TGTGCCAGCAGTTTATCTCAGCTCAATGAGCAGTTCTTC. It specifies CASSLSQLNEQFF.

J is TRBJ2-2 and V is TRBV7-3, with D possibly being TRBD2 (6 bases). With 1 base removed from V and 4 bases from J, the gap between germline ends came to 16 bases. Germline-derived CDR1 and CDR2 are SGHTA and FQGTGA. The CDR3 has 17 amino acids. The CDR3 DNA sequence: TGTGCCAGCAGCTTAAATCGGGGGTCCCCGGGCACCGGGGAGCTGTTTTTT. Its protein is CASSLNRGSPGTGELFF.

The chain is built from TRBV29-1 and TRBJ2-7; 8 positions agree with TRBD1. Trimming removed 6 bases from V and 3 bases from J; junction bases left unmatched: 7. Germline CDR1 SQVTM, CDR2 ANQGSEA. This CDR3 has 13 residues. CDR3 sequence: CSVRRDRCYEQYF. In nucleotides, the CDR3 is TGCAGCGTACGCCGGGACAGGTGCTACGAGCAGTACTTC.

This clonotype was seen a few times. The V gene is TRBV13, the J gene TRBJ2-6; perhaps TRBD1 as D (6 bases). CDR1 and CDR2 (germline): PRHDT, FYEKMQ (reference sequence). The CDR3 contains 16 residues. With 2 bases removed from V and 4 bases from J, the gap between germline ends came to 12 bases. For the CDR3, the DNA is TGTGCCAGCAGCTTATACAGGGCGCCCGGGGCCAACGTCCTGACTTTC. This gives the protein CASSLYRAPGANVLTF.

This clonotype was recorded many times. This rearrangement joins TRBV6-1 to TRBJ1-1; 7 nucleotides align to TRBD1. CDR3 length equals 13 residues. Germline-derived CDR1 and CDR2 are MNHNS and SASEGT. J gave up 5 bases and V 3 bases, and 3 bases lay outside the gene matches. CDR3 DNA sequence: TGTGCCAGCAGTGAGCAGGGGGAAACTGAAGCTTTCTTT. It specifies CASSEQGETEAFF.

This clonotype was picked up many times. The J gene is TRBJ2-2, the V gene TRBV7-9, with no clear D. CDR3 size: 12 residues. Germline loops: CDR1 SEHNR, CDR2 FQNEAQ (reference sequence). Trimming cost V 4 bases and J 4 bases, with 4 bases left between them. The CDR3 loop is CASSSSTGELFF. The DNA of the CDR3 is TGTGCCAGCAGCTCCTCCACCGGGGAGCTGTTTTTT.

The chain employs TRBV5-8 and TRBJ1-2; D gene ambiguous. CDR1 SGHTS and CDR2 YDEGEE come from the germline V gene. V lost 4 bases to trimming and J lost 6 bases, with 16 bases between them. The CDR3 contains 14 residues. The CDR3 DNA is TGTGCCAGCAGCGTGACACCAGAAGTGCATGGCTACACCTTC. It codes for CASSVTPEVHGYTF.

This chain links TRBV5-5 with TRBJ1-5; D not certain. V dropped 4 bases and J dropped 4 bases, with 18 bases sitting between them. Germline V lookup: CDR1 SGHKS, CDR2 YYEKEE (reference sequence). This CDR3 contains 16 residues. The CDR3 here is CASSPDPTQGNQPQHF. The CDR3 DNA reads TGTGCCAGCAGCCCCGACCCCACCCAAGGGAATCAGCCCCAGCATTTT.

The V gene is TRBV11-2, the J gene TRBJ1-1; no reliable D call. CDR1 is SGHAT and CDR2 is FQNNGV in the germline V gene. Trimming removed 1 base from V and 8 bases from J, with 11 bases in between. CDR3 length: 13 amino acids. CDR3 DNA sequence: TGTGCCAGCAGCTTAGGCGTACAGAGAGAAGCTTTCTTT. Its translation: CASSLGVQREAFF.

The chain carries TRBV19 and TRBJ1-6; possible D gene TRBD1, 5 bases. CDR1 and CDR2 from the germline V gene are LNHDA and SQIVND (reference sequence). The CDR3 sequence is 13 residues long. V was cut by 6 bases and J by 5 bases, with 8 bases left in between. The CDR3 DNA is TGTGCCAGTAGAGACAGACATAATTCACCCCTCCACTTT. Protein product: CASRDRHNSPLHF.

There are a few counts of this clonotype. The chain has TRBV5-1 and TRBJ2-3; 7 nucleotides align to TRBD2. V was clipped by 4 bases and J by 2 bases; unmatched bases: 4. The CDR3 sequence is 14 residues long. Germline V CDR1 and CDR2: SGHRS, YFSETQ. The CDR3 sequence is CASSTGLDTDTQYF. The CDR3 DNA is TGCGCCAGCAGCACCGGACTAGACACAGATACGCAGTATTTT.

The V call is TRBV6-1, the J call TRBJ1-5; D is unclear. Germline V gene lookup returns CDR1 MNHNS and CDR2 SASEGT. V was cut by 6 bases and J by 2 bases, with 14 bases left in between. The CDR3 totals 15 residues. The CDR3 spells CASREGNAGNQPQHF. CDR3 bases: TGTGCCAGCAGGGAGGGCAACGCGGGCAATCAGCCCCAGCATTTT.

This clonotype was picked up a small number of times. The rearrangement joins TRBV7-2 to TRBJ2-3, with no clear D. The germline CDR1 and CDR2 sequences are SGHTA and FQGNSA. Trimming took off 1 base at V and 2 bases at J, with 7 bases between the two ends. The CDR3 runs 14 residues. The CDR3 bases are TGTGCCAGCAGCTTAGTACCGCACACAGATACGCAGTATTTT. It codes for CASSLVPHTDTQYF.

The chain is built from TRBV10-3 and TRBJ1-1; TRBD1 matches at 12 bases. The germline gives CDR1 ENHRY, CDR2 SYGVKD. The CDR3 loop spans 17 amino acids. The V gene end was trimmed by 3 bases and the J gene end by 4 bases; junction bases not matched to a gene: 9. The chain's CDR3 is CAISDRDRGRVSTEAFF. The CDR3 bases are TGTGCCATCAGTGACCGGGACAGGGGGCGGGTTAGCACTGAAGCTTTCTTT.

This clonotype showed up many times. The CDR3 region is CASSLAELGAGYGYTF. In DNA, the CDR3 is TGTGCCAGCAGCCTCGCGGAGCTGGGAGCGGGCTATGGCTACACCTTC. The chain carries TRBV7-2 and TRBJ1-2, with D unresolved. Germline lookup yields CDR1 SGHTA and CDR2 FQGNSA. The CDR3 has 16 amino acids. The V end was cut by 5 bases, the J end by 4 bases, with 20 bases between. The entire variable domain, with the rest obtained from reference TRBV7-2 and TRBJ1-2, is as follows: GAGVSQSPSNKVTEKGKDVELRCDPISGHTALYWYRQSLGQGLEFLIYFQGNSAPDKSGLPSDRFSAERTGGSVSTLTIQRTQQEDSAVYLCASSLAELGAGYGYTFGSGTRLTVV.

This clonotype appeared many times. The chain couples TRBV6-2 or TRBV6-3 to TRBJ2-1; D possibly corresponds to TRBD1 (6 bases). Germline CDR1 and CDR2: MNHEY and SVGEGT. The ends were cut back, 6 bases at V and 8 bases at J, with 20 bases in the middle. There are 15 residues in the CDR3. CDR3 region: CASSSDSGEAYEQFF. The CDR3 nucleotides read TGTGCCAGCAGCTCGGACAGCGGAGAAGCATATGAGCAGTTCTTC.